The rows below give T cell receptor beta chains drawn from one sample of a study of post-analysis software for immune sequencing data. From the PCR reads, TCRdb called clonotypes with MiXCR, one entry per CDR3 protein. The sample gives around 500,000 distinct CDR3 sequences, approximately 31% of which show up once; 4.5% to 7.5% is in the top ten. Sequencing was done on a sample of blood. All receptors derive from a girl younger than 18 with multiple sclerosis. Both conserved end residues are part of each CDR3. The D gene is left open where the match is weak. Only part of the rows carry a size: once, few, many, or a class if the clone is expanded.

abundance: few
d_gene: TRBD2
v_gene: TRBV20-1
CDR3aa: CSARDPAGGADTQYF

abundance: few
d_gene: .
v_gene: TRBV27
CDR3aa: CASSPMISGPIRETQYF

abundance: .
d_gene: .
v_gene: TRBV20-1
CDR3aa: CSAMGLPQQFF

abundance: .
d_gene: .
v_gene: TRBV20-1
CDR3aa: CSAQRGETDTQYF

abundance: .
d_gene: .
v_gene: TRBV5-1
CDR3aa: CASSLPPLYEQFF

abundance: .
d_gene: .
v_gene: TRBV7-2
CDR3aa: CASSLAWGSEYGYTF

abundance: .
d_gene: TRBD1
v_gene: TRBV6-1
CDR3aa: CASSEGSGGRSPLHF

abundance: .
d_gene: .
v_gene: TRBV10-2
CDR3aa: CASRFRGSTDTQYF

abundance: few
d_gene: TRBD1
v_gene: TRBV6-6
CDR3aa: CASSYTGVIVDGYTF

abundance: .
d_gene: .
v_gene: TRBV27
CDR3aa: CASSFSTGANVLTF

abundance: .
d_gene: .
v_gene: TRBV3-1
CDR3aa: CASSQEWGRAFF

abundance: few
d_gene: .
v_gene: TRBV7-2
CDR3aa: CASSLRDTNYGYTF

abundance: few
d_gene: .
v_gene: TRBV29-1
CDR3aa: CSADRGTSSDTQYF

abundance: .
d_gene: .
v_gene: TRBV18
CDR3aa: CASSLTVGAGELFF

abundance: few
d_gene: .
v_gene: TRBV29-1
CDR3aa: CSVEKGMGSDTQYF

abundance: many
d_gene: .
v_gene: TRBV25-1
CDR3aa: CASSESSPAGWDGYTF

abundance: .
d_gene: TRBD1
v_gene: TRBV6-5
CDR3aa: CASSSTPTGRNSPLHF

abundance: .
d_gene: .
v_gene: TRBV25-1
CDR3aa: CASSEPSRAGETQYF

abundance: .
d_gene: .
v_gene: TRBV2
CDR3aa: CASSEWGKQETQYF

abundance: .
d_gene: .
v_gene: TRBV28
CDR3aa: CASSFSVGQFF

abundance: .
d_gene: .
v_gene: TRBV24-1
CDR3aa: CATSVMGNEQFF

abundance: few
d_gene: .
v_gene: TRBV24-1
CDR3aa: CATSEGGEETQYF

abundance: .
d_gene: .
v_gene: TRBV29-1
CDR3aa: CSVEPGQGIGRRQETQYF

abundance: few
d_gene: TRBD1
v_gene: TRBV5-1
CDR3aa: CASSLDVILPGQRDYGYTF

abundance: few
d_gene: TRBD2
v_gene: TRBV10-3
CDR3aa: CAISEASGGQETQYF

abundance: .
d_gene: .
v_gene: TRBV4-1
CDR3aa: CASSQDRTAFF